This T cell receptor beta chain was found in a study of T cells in Graves' hyperthyroidism and ophthalmopathy. Findings of the study overall: Blood also held most thyroid clonotypes expanded beyond 0.001. In simple terms, a model built on 13 V-J features told ophthalmopathy apart from stable hyperthyroidism.

Hyperthyroidism was newly diagnosed in patients aged 18 to 65 (duration under 2 months). The source of the PBMCs was around 10 ml of fresh peripheral blood. Trimming cost V 0 bases and J 1 base, with 12 bases left between them. This CDR3 spans 15 amino acids. Per the germline V gene, CDR1 is DFQATT and CDR2 is SNEGSKA (reference sequence). This clonotype has a count of ten or more. Its specificity is unknown. Amplified TCR beta CDR3 regions came from RNA transcripts. The HTBI set primed first-round TCR CDR3 RT-PCR. A single record per CDR3 protein comes from TCRdb applying MiXCR to the multiplex PCR reads. The table includes about 740,000 distinct CDR3 sequences, 14% detected once.

Material for sequencing was blood. The chain combines TRBV20-1 with TRBJ1-2, with TRBD1 as a possible D gene (6 bases). The TCR comes from a woman younger than 35 with Graves' hyperthyroidism. The chain's CDR3 is CSARDPQGINYGYTF. Written as DNA, the CDR3 is TGCAGTGCTAGAGATCCACAGGGAATTAACTATGGCTACACCTTC.